This TCR beta chain appears in the sequencing data of a study of multiple sclerosis patients with progressive multifocal leukoencephalopathy. Study-wide results and caveats: Clones expanded at PML were already present before and during natalizumab. In most PML patients, TRB repertoires appeared less diverse by entropy.

Concerning this clone itself: Its antigen is currently unknown.

The CDR3 contains 16 residues. V trimming: 1 base; J trimming: 4 bases; junction bases outside the gene matches: 4. Germline CDR1 reads MGHDK; CDR2 reads SYGVNS. The assay was immunoSEQ multiplex PCR, and TCRdb's table has in-frame clones only and misses some. Here the sample spans 30,000 or so clones, about 91% being singletons. Time point specified: before natalizumab initiation. Sequencing input: PBMCs. The source of this sequence is a human donor with multiple sclerosis. The chain couples TRBV25-1 to TRBJ2-2; 9 bases match TRBD1. The CDR3: CASSESGTGITGELFF. DNA for the CDR3: TGTGCCAGCAGTGAATCCGGGACAGGGATCACCGGGGAGCTGTTTTTT. Variable domain in full (rest from reference TRBV25-1 and TRBJ2-2): EADIYQTPRYLVIGTGKKITLECSQTMGHDKMYWYQQDPGMELHLIHYSYGVNSTEKGDLSSESTVSRIRTEHFPLTLESARPSHTSQYLCASSESGTGITGELFFGEGSRLTVL.